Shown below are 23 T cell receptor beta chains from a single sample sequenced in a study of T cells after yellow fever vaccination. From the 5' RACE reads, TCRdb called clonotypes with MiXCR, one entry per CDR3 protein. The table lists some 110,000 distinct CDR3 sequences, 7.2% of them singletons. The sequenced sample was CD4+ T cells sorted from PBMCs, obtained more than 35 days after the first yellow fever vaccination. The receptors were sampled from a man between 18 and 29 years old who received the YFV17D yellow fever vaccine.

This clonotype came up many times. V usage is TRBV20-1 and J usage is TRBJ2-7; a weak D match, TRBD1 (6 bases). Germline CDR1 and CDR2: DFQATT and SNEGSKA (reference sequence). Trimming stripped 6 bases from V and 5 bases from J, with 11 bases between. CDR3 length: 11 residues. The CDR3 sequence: CSAAQGNEQYF. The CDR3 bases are TGCAGTGCCGCTCAGGGGAACGAGCAGTACTTC.

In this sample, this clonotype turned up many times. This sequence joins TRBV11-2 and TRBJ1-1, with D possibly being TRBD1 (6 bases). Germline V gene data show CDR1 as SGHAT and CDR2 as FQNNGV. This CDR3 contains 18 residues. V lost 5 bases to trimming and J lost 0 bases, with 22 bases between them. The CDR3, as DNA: TGTGCCAGCAGCGCATACAGGGCTCGCCAGGGTATGAACACTGAAGCTTTCTTT. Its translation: CASSAYRARQGMNTEAFF.

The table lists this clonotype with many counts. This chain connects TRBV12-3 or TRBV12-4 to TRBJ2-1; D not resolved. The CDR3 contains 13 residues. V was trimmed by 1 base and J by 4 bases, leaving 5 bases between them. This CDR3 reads CASSLGVYNEQFF. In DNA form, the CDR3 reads TGTGCCAGCAGTTTAGGTGTATACAATGAGCAGTTCTTC.

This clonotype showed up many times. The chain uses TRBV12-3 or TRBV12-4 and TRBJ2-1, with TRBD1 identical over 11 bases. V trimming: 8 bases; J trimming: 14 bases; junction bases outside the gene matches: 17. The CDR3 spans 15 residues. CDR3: CASRRRTGGTSLEFF. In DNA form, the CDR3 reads TGTGCCAGCCGCCGCCGGACAGGGGGCACGAGTTTAGAGTTCTTC.

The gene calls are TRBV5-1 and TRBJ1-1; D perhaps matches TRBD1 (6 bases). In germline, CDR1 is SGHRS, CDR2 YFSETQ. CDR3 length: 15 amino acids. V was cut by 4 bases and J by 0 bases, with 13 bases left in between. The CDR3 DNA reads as TGCGCCAGCAGCGGGGGGGGCTCCATGAACACTGAAGCTTTCTTT. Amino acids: CASSGGGSMNTEAFF.

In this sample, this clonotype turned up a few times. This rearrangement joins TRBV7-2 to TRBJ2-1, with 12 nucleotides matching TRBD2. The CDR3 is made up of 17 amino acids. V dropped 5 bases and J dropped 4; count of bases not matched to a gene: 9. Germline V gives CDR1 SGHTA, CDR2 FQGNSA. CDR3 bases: TGTGCCAGCAGCCTTTGGACTAGCGGGGTGCTATACAATGAGCAGTTCTTC. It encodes CASSLWTSGVLYNEQFF.

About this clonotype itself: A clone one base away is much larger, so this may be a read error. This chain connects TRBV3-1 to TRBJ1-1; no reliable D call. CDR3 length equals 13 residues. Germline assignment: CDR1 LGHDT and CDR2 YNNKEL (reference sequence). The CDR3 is CASSQGPRTEALF. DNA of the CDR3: TGTGCCAGCAGCCAAGGTCCGAGGACTGAAGCTCTCTTT.

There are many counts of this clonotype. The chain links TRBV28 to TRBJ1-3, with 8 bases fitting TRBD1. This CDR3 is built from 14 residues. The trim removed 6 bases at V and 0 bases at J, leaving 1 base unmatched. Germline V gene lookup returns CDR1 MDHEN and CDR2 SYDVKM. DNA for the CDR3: TGTGCCAGCAGCGACAGGGGCTCTGGAAACACCATATATTTT. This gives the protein CASSDRGSGNTIYF.

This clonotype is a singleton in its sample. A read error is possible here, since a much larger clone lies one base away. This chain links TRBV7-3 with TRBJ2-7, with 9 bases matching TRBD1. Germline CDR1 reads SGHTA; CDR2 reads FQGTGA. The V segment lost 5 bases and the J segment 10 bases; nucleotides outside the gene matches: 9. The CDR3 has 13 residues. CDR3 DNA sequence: TGTGCCAGCAGCACGACCACAGGGGGCGACCAGTACTTC. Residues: CASSTTTGGDQYF.

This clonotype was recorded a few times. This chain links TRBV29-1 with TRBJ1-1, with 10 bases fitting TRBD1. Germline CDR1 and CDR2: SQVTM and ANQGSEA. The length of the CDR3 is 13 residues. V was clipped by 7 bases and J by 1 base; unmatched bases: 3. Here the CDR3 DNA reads TGCAGCGCGGACAGGGGGGGGAACACTGAAGCTTTCTTT. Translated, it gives CSADRGGNTEAFF.

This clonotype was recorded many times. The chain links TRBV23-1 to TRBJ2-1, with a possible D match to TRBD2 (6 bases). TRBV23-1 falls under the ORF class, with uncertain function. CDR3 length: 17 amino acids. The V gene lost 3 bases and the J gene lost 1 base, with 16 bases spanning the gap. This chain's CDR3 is CASSQGIWGDSYNEQFF. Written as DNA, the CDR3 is TGCGCCAGCAGTCAGGGAATTTGGGGGGATTCCTACAATGAGCAGTTCTTC.

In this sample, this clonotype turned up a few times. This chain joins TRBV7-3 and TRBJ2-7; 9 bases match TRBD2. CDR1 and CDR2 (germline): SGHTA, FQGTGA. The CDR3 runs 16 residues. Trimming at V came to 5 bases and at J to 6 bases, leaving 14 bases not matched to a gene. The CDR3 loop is CASSPPARRGGCEQYF. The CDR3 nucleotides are TGTGCCAGCAGCCCACCCGCGCGGCGGGGGGGCTGCGAGCAGTACTTC.

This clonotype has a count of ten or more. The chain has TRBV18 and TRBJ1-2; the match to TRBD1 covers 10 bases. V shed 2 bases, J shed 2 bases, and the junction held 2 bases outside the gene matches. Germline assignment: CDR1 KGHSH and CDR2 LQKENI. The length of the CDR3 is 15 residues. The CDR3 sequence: CASSPSDRGNYGYTF. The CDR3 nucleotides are TGTGCCAGCTCACCATCGGACAGGGGGAACTATGGCTACACCTTC.

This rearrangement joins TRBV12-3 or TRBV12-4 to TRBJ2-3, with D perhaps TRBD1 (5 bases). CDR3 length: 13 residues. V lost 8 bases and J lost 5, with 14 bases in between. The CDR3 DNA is TGTGCCAGCTCCGGACAACTCCTAGATACGCAGTATTTT. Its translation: CASSGQLLDTQYF.

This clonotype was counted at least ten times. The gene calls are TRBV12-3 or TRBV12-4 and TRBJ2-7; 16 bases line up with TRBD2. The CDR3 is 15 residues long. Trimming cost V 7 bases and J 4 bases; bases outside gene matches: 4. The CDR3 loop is CASKPGLAGGYEQYF. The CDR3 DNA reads TGTGCCAGCAAACCGGGACTAGCGGGGGGGTACGAGCAGTACTTC.

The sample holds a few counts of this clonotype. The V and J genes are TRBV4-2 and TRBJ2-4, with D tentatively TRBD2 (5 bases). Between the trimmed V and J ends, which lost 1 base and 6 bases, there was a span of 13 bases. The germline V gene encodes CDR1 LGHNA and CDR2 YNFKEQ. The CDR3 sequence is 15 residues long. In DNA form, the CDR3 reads TGTGCCAGCAGCCAAGGAGGGTTAGATGTAAACATTCAGTACTTC. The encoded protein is CASSQGGLDVNIQYF.

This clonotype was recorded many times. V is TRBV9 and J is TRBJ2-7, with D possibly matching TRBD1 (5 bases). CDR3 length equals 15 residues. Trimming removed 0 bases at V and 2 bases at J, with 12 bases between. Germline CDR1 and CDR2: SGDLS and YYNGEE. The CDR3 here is CASSVEGFGTYEQYF. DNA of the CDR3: TGTGCCAGCAGCGTAGAGGGGTTTGGAACCTACGAGCAGTACTTC. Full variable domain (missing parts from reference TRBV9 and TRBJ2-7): DSGVTQTPKHLITATGQRVTLRCSPRSGDLSVYWYQQSLDQGLQFLIQYYNGEERAKGNILERFSAQQFPDLHSELNLSSLELGDSALYFCASSVEGFGTYEQYFGPGTRLTVT.

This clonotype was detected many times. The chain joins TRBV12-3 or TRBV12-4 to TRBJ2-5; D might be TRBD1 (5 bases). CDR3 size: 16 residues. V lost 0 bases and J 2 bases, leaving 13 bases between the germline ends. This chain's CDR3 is CASSLARQGGQETQYF. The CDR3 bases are TGTGCCAGCAGTTTAGCGCGTCAGGGTGGGCAAGAGACCCAGTACTTC.

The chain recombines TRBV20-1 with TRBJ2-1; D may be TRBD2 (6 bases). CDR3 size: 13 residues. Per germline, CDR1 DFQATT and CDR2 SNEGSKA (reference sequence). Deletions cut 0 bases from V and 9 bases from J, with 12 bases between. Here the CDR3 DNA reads TGCAGTGCTAGAGATCCGGGGGATGGTGAGCAGTTCTTC. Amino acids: CSARDPGDGEQFF.

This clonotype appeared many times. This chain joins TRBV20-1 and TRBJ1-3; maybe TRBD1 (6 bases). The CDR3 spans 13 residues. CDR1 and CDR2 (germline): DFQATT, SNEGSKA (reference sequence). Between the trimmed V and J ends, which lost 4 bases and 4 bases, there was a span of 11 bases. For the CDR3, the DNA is TGCAGTGCTACACAGGGTTCGGGAAACACCATATATTTT. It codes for CSATQGSGNTIYF.

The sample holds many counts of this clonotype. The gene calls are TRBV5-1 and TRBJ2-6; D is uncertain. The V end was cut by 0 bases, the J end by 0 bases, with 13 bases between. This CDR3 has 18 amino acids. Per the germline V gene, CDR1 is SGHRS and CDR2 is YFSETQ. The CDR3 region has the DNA TGCGCCAGCAGCTTGGAAGGATCGCTGGGCTCTGGGGCCAACGTCCTGACTTTC. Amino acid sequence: CASSLEGSLGSGANVLTF.

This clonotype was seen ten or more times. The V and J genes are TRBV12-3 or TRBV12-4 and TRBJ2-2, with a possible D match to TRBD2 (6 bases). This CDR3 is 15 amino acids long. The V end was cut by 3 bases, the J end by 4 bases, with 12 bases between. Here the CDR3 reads CASSFVKGGTGELFF. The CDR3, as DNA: TGTGCCAGCAGTTTTGTTAAGGGAGGCACCGGGGAGCTGTTTTTT.

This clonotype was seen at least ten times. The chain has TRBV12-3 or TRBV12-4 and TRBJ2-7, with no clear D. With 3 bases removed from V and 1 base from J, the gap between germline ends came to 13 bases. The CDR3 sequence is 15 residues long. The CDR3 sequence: CASSFSSHTSYEQYF. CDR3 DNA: TGTGCCAGCAGTTTTTCCAGCCACACATCCTACGAGCAGTACTTC.